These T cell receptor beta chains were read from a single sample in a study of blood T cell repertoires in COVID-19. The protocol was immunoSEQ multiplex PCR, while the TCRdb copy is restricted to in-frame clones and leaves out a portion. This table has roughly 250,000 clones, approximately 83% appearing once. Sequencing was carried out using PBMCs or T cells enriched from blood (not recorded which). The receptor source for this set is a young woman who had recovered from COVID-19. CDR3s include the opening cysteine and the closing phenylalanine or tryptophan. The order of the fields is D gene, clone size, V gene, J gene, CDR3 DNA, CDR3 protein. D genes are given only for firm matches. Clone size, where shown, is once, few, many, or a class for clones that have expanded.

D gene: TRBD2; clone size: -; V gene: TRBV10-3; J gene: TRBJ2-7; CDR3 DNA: TGTGCCATCAGACTAGCGGGCGACGAGCAGTACTTC; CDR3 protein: CAIRLAGDEQYF
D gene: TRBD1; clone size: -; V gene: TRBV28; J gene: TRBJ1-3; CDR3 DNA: TGTGCCAGCGCCGACAGGGGCGTCTCTGGAAACACCATATATTTT; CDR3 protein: CASADRGVSGNTIYF
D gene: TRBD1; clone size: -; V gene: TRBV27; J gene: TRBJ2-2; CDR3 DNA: TGTGCCAGCAGTCTCAGGGGGCTCGGGGAGCTGTTTTTT; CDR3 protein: CASSLRGLGELFF
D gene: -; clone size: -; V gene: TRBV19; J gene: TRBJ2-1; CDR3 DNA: TGTGCCAGCAGAGCAGGGAATTCCTACAATGAGCAGTTCTTC; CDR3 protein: CASRAGNSYNEQFF
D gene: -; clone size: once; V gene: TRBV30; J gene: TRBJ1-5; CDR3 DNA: TGTGCCTGGAGTGTATGGACAGACAATCAGCCCCAGCATTTT; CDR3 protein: CAWSVWTDNQPQHF
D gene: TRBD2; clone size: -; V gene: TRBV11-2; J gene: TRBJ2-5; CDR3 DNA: TGTGCCAGCAGCTCCCCAGGGAGGGTGAGAGAGACCCAGTACTTC; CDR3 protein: CASSSPGRVRETQYF
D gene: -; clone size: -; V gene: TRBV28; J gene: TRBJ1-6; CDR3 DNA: TGTGCCAGCAGCAATGAGGGATTCTTCGGTAGTCCCCTCCACTTT; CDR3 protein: CASSNEGFFGSPLHF
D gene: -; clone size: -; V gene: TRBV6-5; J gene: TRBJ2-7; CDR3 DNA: TGTGCCAGCAGTTACTCTTGGGGGCCCTCCTACGAGCAGTACTTC; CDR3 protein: CASSYSWGPSYEQYF
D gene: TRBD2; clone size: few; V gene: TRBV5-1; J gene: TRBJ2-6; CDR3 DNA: TGCGCCAGCAACAAGGGAGGGGATCTCCTCTCTGGGGCCAACGTCCTGACTTTC; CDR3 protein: CASNKGGDLLSGANVLTF
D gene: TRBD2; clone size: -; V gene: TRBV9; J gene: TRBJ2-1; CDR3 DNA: TGTGCCAGCAGCGCCGTAGTAGCGGGAGCCTACAATGAGCAGTTCTTC; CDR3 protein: CASSAVVAGAYNEQFF
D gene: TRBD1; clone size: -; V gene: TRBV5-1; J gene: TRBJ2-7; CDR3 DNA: TGCGCCAGCAGCGCAAGGACAGGGTTGAGGAACGAGCAGTACTTC; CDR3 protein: CASSARTGLRNEQYF
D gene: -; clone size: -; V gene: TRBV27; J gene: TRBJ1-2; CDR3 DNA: TGTGCCAGCAGTTCAAACAGTTTCAACTATGGCTACACCTTC; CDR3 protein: CASSSNSFNYGYTF